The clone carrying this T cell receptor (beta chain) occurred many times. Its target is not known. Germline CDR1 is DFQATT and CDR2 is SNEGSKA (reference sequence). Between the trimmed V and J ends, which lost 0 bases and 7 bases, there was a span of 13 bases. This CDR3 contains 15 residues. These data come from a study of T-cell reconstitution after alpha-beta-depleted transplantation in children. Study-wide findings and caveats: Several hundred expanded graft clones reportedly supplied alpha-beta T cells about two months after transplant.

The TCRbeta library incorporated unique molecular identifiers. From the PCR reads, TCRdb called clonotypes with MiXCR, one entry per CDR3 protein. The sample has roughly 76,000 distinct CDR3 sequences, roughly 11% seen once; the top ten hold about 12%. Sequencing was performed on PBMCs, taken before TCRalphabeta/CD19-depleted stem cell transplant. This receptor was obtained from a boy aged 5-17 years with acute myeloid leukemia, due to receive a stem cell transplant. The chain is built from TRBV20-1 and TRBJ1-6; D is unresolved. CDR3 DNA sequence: TGCAGTGCTAGAGATGGTCCAGAGAAGAATTCACCCCTCCACTTT. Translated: CSARDGPEKNSPLHF.